This is a list of T cell receptor beta chains from one sample in a study of T cells expressing NK-cell markers. TCRdb re-called the 5' RACE reads and gives one entry per CDR3 protein, without DNA. The table for this sample gives some 390,000 distinct CDR3 sequences. Sequenced: blood T cells: a sorted CD56 or NKG2C T cell subset, CD4+ or CD8+ T cells, or bulk PBMC T cells (not recorded which). These receptors originate from a woman between 50 and 59 years old in good health. Each CDR3 is given with its conserved first and last residue. Fields, in order: J gene, V gene, CDR3 protein.

TRBJ2-5,TRBV5-1,CASSSSGPRQETQYF
TRBJ2-1,TRBV10-2,CASSAVLAERFNEQFF
TRBJ2-1,TRBV4-1,CASSQDPLDGNEQFF
TRBJ1-1,TRBV7-2,CASSLAQGSPEAFF
TRBJ2-6,TRBV29-1,CSVESYSGANVLTF
TRBJ2-1,TRBV28,CASGLPGQGLHEQFF
TRBJ2-3,TRBV7-9,CASSSPRGLVTDTQYF
TRBJ1-1,TRBV28,CASRPRGARTEAFF
TRBJ1-1,TRBV4-2,CASSPLGTGSTEAFF
TRBJ2-5,TRBV20-1,CSATPLGQGFSRGKETQYF
TRBJ2-2,TRBV2,CASSRGTTGELFF
TRBJ2-1,TRBV7-9,CAPGLAGRNEQFF
TRBJ2-3,TRBV6-2/TRBV6-3,CASSRSTGKTDTQYF
TRBJ2-4,TRBV2,CASSEGVAGGAKNIQYF
TRBJ2-1,TRBV19,CASSIVGTGAVFSSYNEQFF
TRBJ2-5,TRBV7-9,CASSLAGVVETQYF
TRBJ2-1,TRBV28,CASGYNAGGYEQFF
TRBJ2-4,TRBV27,CASSLVGGGDAGIQYF
TRBJ2-2,TRBV4-2,CASSQVTAANTGELFF
TRBJ1-1,TRBV3-1,CASSHPLETEAFF
TRBJ2-4,TRBV10-3,CAISESAGGALTKNIQYF
TRBJ2-7,TRBV5-1,CASRLGREAVSYEQYF
TRBJ2-7,TRBV12-3/TRBV12-4,CASSADPGRLYF
TRBJ1-1,TRBV10-2,CATQDFQVNTEAFF
TRBJ2-5,TRBV12-3/TRBV12-4,CASRGSGTSRETQYF
TRBJ2-5,TRBV3-1,CASSQVTGRAAKYF
TRBJ2-3,TRBV30,CAWSLGTSGSNTQYF
TRBJ1-5,TRBV2,CASSEDTTLGEPQHF
TRBJ2-1,TRBV7-6,CASSLEASWNNEQFF
TRBJ2-5,TRBV9,CASSAGLAETQYF